One sample yielded the 18 T cell receptor beta chains listed below, sequenced in a study of CD8 T cells in Susac syndrome. An amount of RNA that ranged from roughly 0.5 to 1 ug was reverse transcribed with random hexamers. TCRdb called the immunoSEQ multiplex PCR reads again in MiXCR, with one record for every CDR3 protein. The sample shows 100,000 to 150,000 distinct CDR3 sequences, roughly 96% of them seen only once. Sequencing was done on a sample of CD4+ T cells from PBMCs. These receptor sequences come from a human donor in good health.

V and J are TRBV3-1 and TRBJ2-4, with D perhaps matching TRBD1 or TRBD2 (5 bases each). The CDR3 is 15 amino acids. Germline values: CDR1 LGHDT, CDR2 YNNKEL (reference sequence). Trimming cost V 1 base and J 1 base, with 8 bases left between them. The DNA of the CDR3 is TGTGCCAGCAGCCAAGTGGGGGTTGCCAAAAACATTCAGTACTTC. The encoded protein is CASSQVGVAKNIQYF.

The rearrangement links TRBV29-1 to TRBJ1-1; 9 bases agree with TRBD1. V gave up 7 bases and J gave up 7 bases; unmatched junction bases: 4. The CDR3 contains 11 residues. Germline V gene sequence: CDR1 SQVTM, CDR2 ANQGSEA. CDR3 bases: TGCAGCGGGACAGGGGCCCGTGAAGCTTTCTTT. Translated, it gives CSGTGAREAFF.

This CDR3 reads CASSSTGFNQPQHF. CDR3 nucleotide sequence: TGTGCCAGCAGTTCCACAGGGTTCAATCAGCCCCAGCATTTT. The chain links TRBV3-1 to TRBJ1-5; perhaps TRBD1 as D (6 bases). Trimming took 6 bases from V and 3 from J, leaving 12 bases between them. The CDR3 is 14 residues long. The germline CDR1 and CDR2 sequences are LGHDT and YNNKEL (reference sequence).

This chain uses TRBV27 with TRBJ2-7, with no clear D. The CDR3 is 14 residues long. Germline loops: CDR1 MNHEY, CDR2 SMNVEV (reference sequence). V gave up 5 bases and J gave up 1 base, with 12 bases separating them. The DNA for the CDR3 is TGTGCCAGCAGTACACGATTGGAATCCTACGAGCAGTACTTC. This codes for CASSTRLESYEQYF.

The chain recombines TRBV7-2 with TRBJ2-7, with 8 bases fitting TRBD1. V dropped 4 bases and J dropped 3; count of bases not matched to a gene: 8. Looked up from germline, CDR1 is SGHTA and CDR2 is FQGNSA. CDR3 size: 15 residues. The CDR3 loop reads CASSYKTTGDYEQYF. CDR3 bases: TGTGCCAGCAGCTACAAAACGACAGGGGACTACGAGCAGTACTTC.

This chain uses TRBV3-1 with TRBJ2-1; tentative D call: TRBD1 (5 bases). V lost 6 bases and J 0 bases, leaving 9 bases between the germline ends. Germline V gene lookup returns CDR1 LGHDT and CDR2 YNNKEL (reference sequence). There are 14 residues in the CDR3. The CDR3 DNA is TGTGCCAGCAGTGGGGCTAGCTCCTACAATGAGCAGTTCTTC. Protein product: CASSGASSYNEQFF.

This chain links TRBV20-1 with TRBJ2-1; the D is unclear. V was shortened by 3 bases and J by 6 bases, with 6 bases between the two germline ends. CDR1 is DFQATT, CDR2 SNEGSKA, per germline (reference sequence). CDR3 length: 11 amino acids. The CDR3 coding sequence is TGCAGTGCTAGGGATTTCAATGAGCAGTTCTTC. It encodes CSARDFNEQFF.

The J gene is TRBJ1-2, the V gene TRBV29-1; no clear D gene. Germline V gene lookup returns CDR1 SQVTM and CDR2 ANQGSEA. V was trimmed by 6 bases and J by 4 bases, leaving 9 bases between them. This CDR3 is 11 amino acids long. The CDR3 region has the DNA TGCAGCGTGAAACAGCGCTATGGCTACACCTTC. It specifies CSVKQRYGYTF.

The chain joins TRBV12-3 or TRBV12-4 to TRBJ2-6; 12 bases fit TRBD2. The V and J ends lost 6 bases and 3 bases, in that order; junction bases with no gene match: 3. The CDR3 length is 16 residues. The CDR3 reads CASSTSGRYGANVLTF. CDR3 coding DNA: TGTGCCAGCAGCACTAGCGGGAGGTATGGGGCCAACGTCCTGACTTTC.

The rearrangement uses TRBV2 and TRBJ1-3; tentative D call: TRBD1 (5 bases). V was pared by 4 bases and J by 2 bases, with 6 bases between. The CDR3 contains 13 residues. Germline assignment: CDR1 SNHLY and CDR2 FYNNEI. CDR3 coding DNA: TGTGCCAGCAGTGGGACACCTGGAAACACCATATATTTT. It is translated as CASSGTPGNTIYF.

V usage is TRBV29-1 and J usage is TRBJ2-7; tentative D call: TRBD2 (6 bases). Germline values: CDR1 SQVTM, CDR2 ANQGSEA. The CDR3 is made up of 15 amino acids. V was shortened by 6 bases and J by 1 base, with 19 bases between the two germline ends. The CDR3 reads CSVALGGRKSYEQYF. For the CDR3, the DNA is TGCAGCGTGGCCCTAGGAGGGAGGAAATCCTACGAGCAGTACTTC.

This rearrangement joins TRBV4-1 to TRBJ1-5; maybe TRBD1 (6 bases). This CDR3 is 15 amino acids long. Between the trimmed V and J ends, which lost 1 base and 6 bases, there was a span of 13 bases. Germline assignment: CDR1 MGHRA and CDR2 YSYEKL. CDR3 loop: CASSQGEGVGQPQHF. The CDR3 DNA reads as TGCGCCAGCAGCCAAGGGGAGGGGGTCGGTCAGCCCCAGCATTTT.

This chain joins TRBV29-1 and TRBJ1-2; D unclear. The germline V gene encodes CDR1 SQVTM and CDR2 ANQGSEA. The CDR3 has 9 residues. The V end lost 4 bases, the J end lost 7 bases, and 4 bases lay between the germline ends. CDR3 nucleotide sequence: TGCAGCGTTGTAAGTGGCTACACCTTC. Amino acid sequence: CSVVSGYTF.

V is TRBV18 and J is TRBJ2-7, with TRBD2 as a possible D gene (5 bases). The germline CDR1 and CDR2 sequences are KGHSH and LQKENI. This CDR3 has 15 amino acids. Trimming took off 3 bases at V and 0 bases at J, with 12 bases between the two ends. This chain's CDR3 is CASSPSQTTSYEQYF. The DNA for the CDR3 is TGTGCCAGCTCACCGTCTCAGACTACCTCCTACGAGCAGTACTTC.

This sequence joins TRBV6-5 and TRBJ1-1; unclear D gene. The germline gives CDR1 MNHEY, CDR2 SVGAGI. V gave up 4 bases and J gave up 1 base, with 13 bases separating them. The CDR3 is made up of 15 amino acids. CDR3 sequence: CASSFRVLQNTEAFF. The CDR3 nucleotides are TGTGCCAGCAGTTTCCGGGTTCTTCAGAACACTGAAGCTTTCTTT.

V is TRBV29-1 and J is TRBJ2-7, with TRBD1 matching 8 bases. This CDR3 spans 12 amino acids. The trim removed 6 bases at V and 7 bases at J, leaving 8 bases unmatched. The germline CDR1 and CDR2 sequences are SQVTM and ANQGSEA. The CDR3 spells CSVEQGAREQYF. CDR3 DNA: TGCAGCGTCGAGCAGGGGGCGAGGGAGCAGTACTTC.

This chain links TRBV24-1 with TRBJ2-6; maybe TRBD1 (5 bases). This CDR3 spans 17 amino acids. The germline V gene encodes CDR1 KGHDR and CDR2 SFDVKD. V lost 2 bases, J lost 0 bases, and 10 bases lay in between. The CDR3 nucleotides are TGTGCCACCAGTGATTGGGGCAGTGACTCTGGGGCCAACGTCCTGACTTTC. Residues: CATSDWGSDSGANVLTF.

V gene TRBV5-1 combines with J gene TRBJ2-1, with 9 bases fitting TRBD1. Trimming cost V 4 bases and J 4 bases; bases outside gene matches: 6. Germline V CDR1 and CDR2: SGHRS, YFSETQ. The CDR3 is 15 residues long. DNA for the CDR3: TGCGCCAGCAGCCCCCGGGACAGGGTTTACAATGAGCAGTTCTTC. This codes for CASSPRDRVYNEQFF.